Detailed here is one T cell receptor beta chain. Its target is not known. Time point of the sample: around 12 months of natalizumab therapy. The CDR3 extends over 13 amino acids. V was clipped by 6 bases and J by 1 base, with 9 bases between them. Germline V gene data show CDR1 as SGHAT and CDR2 as FQNNGV. This record belongs to a study of multiple sclerosis patients with progressive multifocal leukoencephalopathy. Method: immunoSEQ multiplex PCR; TCRdb's copy keeps in-frame clones and lacks some. The table includes around 27,000 clones, around 89% detected once. Study-level results: Less diverse TRB repertoires were suggested in most PML patients.

This receptor was taken from a human donor with multiple sclerosis. The specimen comprised PBMCs, sampled from a patient treated with natalizumab. The chain combines TRBV11-2 with TRBJ1-1; no clear D. The CDR3 coding sequence is TGTGCCAGCAGTACACCACAGAACACTGAAGCTTTCTTT. The encoded protein is CASSTPQNTEAFF. The full variable domain, rest sourced from reference TRBV11-2 and TRBJ1-1, is EAGVAQSPRYKIIEKRQSVAFWCNPISGHATLYWYQQILGQGPKLLIQFQNNGVVDDSQLPKDRFSAERLKGVDSTLKIQPAKLEDSAVYLCASSTPQNTEAFFGQGTRLTVV.